This TCR beta chain was recorded in a study of blood T cells in healthy people across ages. Study-wide findings and caveats: Relative to aged donors, long-lived donors carried more naive CD4+ cells and displayed higher diversity. It was not possible, with unsorted PBMCs, to conclusively compare naive and antigen-experienced cells.

Using a J-beta primer mix together with a sample-barcoded 5' primer, a second PCR was run for about 7 to 12 cycles. TCRdb redid the calling of the 5' RACE reads with MiXCR, one entry per CDR3 protein. The sample lists about a million distinct CDR3 sequences, around two fifths occurring once. V dropped 5 bases and J dropped 5 bases, with 18 bases sitting between them. This CDR3 comprises 16 residues. Germline assignment: CDR1 LNHNV and CDR2 YYDKDF (reference sequence). As concerns this clonotype: Antigen specificity is unknown.

The rearrangement uses TRBV15 and TRBJ1-4; tentatively, D is TRBD1 (6 bases). Specimen: blood. The source is a man aged 18 to 30 in good health. In nucleotides, the CDR3 is TGTGCCACCAGCTTAACACCAGGGGCTCAAAATGAAAAACTGTTTTTT. Its translation: CATSLTPGAQNEKLFF.